A selection of T cell receptor beta chains follows, all from one sample in a study of cytomegalovirus exposure and HLA in healthy donors. Data came from immunoSEQ multiplex PCR; TCRdb stores just in-frame clones and leaves some out. The sample shows 190,000 or so clones, roughly 77% of them seen only once. Sequenced material: PBMCs. Every receptor here comes from a male donor in good health and CMV-seropositive. Both conserved end residues are part of each CDR3. Fields, in order: clone size, V gene, D gene, J gene, CDR3 DNA, CDR3 protein. D genes are given only for firm matches. Clone size appears in some rows only: once, few, many, or a class for an expanded clone.

clone_size: .; v_call: TRBV7-6; d_call: TRBD1; j_call: TRBJ2-5; cdr3_nt: TGTGCCAGCAGCAGCCGGGACAGGGAGGAGACCCAGTACTTC; cdr3_aa: CASSSRDREETQYF
clone_size: .; v_call: TRBV6-4; d_call: TRBD1; j_call: TRBJ2-3; cdr3_nt: TGTGCCAGCAGCGTGACCGGGACAGGGGGGTCTCTAGATACGCAGTATTTT; cdr3_aa: CASSVTGTGGSLDTQYF
clone_size: .; v_call: TRBV5-4; d_call: TRBD2; j_call: TRBJ2-1; cdr3_nt: TGTGCCAGCAGCTTGGCTAGCGGGGGGTCGCTTTACAATGAGCAGTTCTTC; cdr3_aa: CASSLASGGSLYNEQFF
clone_size: .; v_call: TRBV5-4; d_call: .; j_call: TRBJ1-4; cdr3_nt: TGTGCCAGCAGCCCTGGTGGGGTGTCAGGGATCACTAATGAAAAACTGTTTTTT; cdr3_aa: CASSPGGVSGITNEKLFF
clone_size: .; v_call: TRBV16; d_call: TRBD1; j_call: TRBJ1-1; cdr3_nt: TGTGCCAGCAGCGAGGGGACAGTGAACACTGAAGCTTTCTTT; cdr3_aa: CASSEGTVNTEAFF
clone_size: .; v_call: TRBV7-2; d_call: .; j_call: TRBJ2-1; cdr3_nt: TGTGCCAGCAGACGACAGGACAATGAGCAGTTCTTC; cdr3_aa: CASRRQDNEQFF
clone_size: .; v_call: TRBV27; d_call: .; j_call: TRBJ2-3; cdr3_nt: TGTGCCAGCAGTCCCAGCGGAAGCACAGATACGCAGTATTTT; cdr3_aa: CASSPSGSTDTQYF
clone_size: .; v_call: TRBV7-2; d_call: .; j_call: TRBJ1-1; cdr3_nt: TGTGCCAGCAGCTTATTCTTCGGGGGGAACACTGAAGCTTTCTTT; cdr3_aa: CASSLFFGGNTEAFF
clone_size: .; v_call: TRBV6-5; d_call: TRBD2; j_call: TRBJ2-7; cdr3_nt: TGTGCCAGCAGTTCGGGACTAGCGGGAGACGACGAGCAGTACTTC; cdr3_aa: CASSSGLAGDDEQYF
clone_size: .; v_call: TRBV9; d_call: .; j_call: TRBJ2-3; cdr3_nt: TGTGCCAGCAGCCCCCCAGCAGGAACCTTGGTGGATACGCAGTATTTT; cdr3_aa: CASSPPAGTLVDTQYF
clone_size: .; v_call: TRBV4-3; d_call: TRBD2; j_call: TRBJ2-1; cdr3_nt: TGCGCCAGCAGCCAAGAAGGGTCTAGCGGGGGGGTTTTCCCCTACAATGAGCAGTTCTTC; cdr3_aa: CASSQEGSSGGVFPYNEQFF
clone_size: .; v_call: TRBV5-5; d_call: .; j_call: TRBJ1-1; cdr3_nt: TGTGCCAGCAGCTTGTCCCGCAGGGGAAACACTGAAGCTTTCTTT; cdr3_aa: CASSLSRRGNTEAFF
clone_size: .; v_call: TRBV6-1; d_call: .; j_call: TRBJ2-6; cdr3_nt: TGTGCCAGCAGTGCTTTTTGGACATTAAGCTCTGGGGCCAACGTCCTGACTTTC; cdr3_aa: CASSAFWTLSSGANVLTF
clone_size: .; v_call: TRBV19; d_call: .; j_call: TRBJ1-2; cdr3_nt: TGTGCCAGTAAGGTGGGGGACATTCTTTCCTATGGCTACACCTTC; cdr3_aa: CASKVGDILSYGYTF
clone_size: .; v_call: TRBV4-3; d_call: .; j_call: TRBJ1-1; cdr3_nt: TGCGCCAGCAGCCAAGTTTCGACATTAGGCCACACTGAAGCTTTCTTT; cdr3_aa: CASSQVSTLGHTEAFF
clone_size: .; v_call: TRBV9; d_call: TRBD1; j_call: TRBJ1-6; cdr3_nt: TGTGCCAGCAGCCCTCGGGACAGCTCCTATAATTCACCCCTCCACTTT; cdr3_aa: CASSPRDSSYNSPLHF
clone_size: once; v_call: TRBV28; d_call: .; j_call: TRBJ1-4; cdr3_nt: TGTGCCAGCAGTTTATTGGAGAGAAAACTGTTTTTT; cdr3_aa: CASSLLERKLFF
clone_size: once; v_call: TRBV7-3; d_call: .; j_call: TRBJ2-1; cdr3_nt: TGTGCCAGCAGCCCCTTAAGTACGGGGGAGCAGTTCTTC; cdr3_aa: CASSPLSTGEQFF
clone_size: once; v_call: TRBV6-6; d_call: .; j_call: TRBJ1-1; cdr3_nt: TGTGCCAGCAGTAAACGGGACAAAATCATGAACACTGAAGCTTTCTTT; cdr3_aa: CASSKRDKIMNTEAFF
clone_size: .; v_call: TRBV6-6; d_call: TRBD1; j_call: TRBJ2-7; cdr3_nt: TGTGCCAGCGGCTCCATTGTAGGGGGCGTTCTGGGCGAGCAGTACTTC; cdr3_aa: CASGSIVGGVLGEQYF
clone_size: .; v_call: TRBV5-6; d_call: .; j_call: TRBJ2-7; cdr3_nt: TGTGCCAGCAGCCCCGGGACAAGCGAGCAGTACTTC; cdr3_aa: CASSPGTSEQYF
clone_size: .; v_call: TRBV7-3; d_call: TRBD2; j_call: TRBJ2-3; cdr3_nt: TGTGCCAGCAGCTTAGTGGGCCCAAGCGGGGGGCCCACAGATACGCAGTATTTT; cdr3_aa: CASSLVGPSGGPTDTQYF
clone_size: .; v_call: TRBV15; d_call: TRBD1; j_call: TRBJ2-1; cdr3_nt: TGTGCCACCAGCAGAGATGGGACAGGGGGCTACAATGAGCAGTTCTTC; cdr3_aa: CATSRDGTGGYNEQFF
clone_size: .; v_call: TRBV6-5; d_call: TRBD1; j_call: TRBJ2-7; cdr3_nt: TGTGCCAGCAGAGGGACAGGGTACTTCGAGCAGTACTTC; cdr3_aa: CASRGTGYFEQYF
clone_size: .; v_call: TRBV6-1; d_call: TRBD2; j_call: TRBJ2-1; cdr3_nt: TGTGCCAGCAGTCTAAGCGGGAGGACCTACAATGAGCAGTTCTTC; cdr3_aa: CASSLSGRTYNEQFF
clone_size: few; v_call: TRBV18; d_call: TRBD1; j_call: TRBJ1-1; cdr3_nt: TGTGCCAGCTCACCAAAGGGACAGGTGAGCGGCGCTTTCTTT; cdr3_aa: CASSPKGQVSGAFF
clone_size: few; v_call: TRBV27; d_call: .; j_call: TRBJ1-1; cdr3_nt: TGTGCCAGCAGTTTATCAAGGGGTACTGAAGCTTTCTTT; cdr3_aa: CASSLSRGTEAFF
clone_size: .; v_call: TRBV7-2; d_call: TRBD2; j_call: TRBJ2-7; cdr3_nt: TGTGCCAGCAGCTTAGGGTCGGCGGGACTAGTCTACGAGCAGTACTTC; cdr3_aa: CASSLGSAGLVYEQYF